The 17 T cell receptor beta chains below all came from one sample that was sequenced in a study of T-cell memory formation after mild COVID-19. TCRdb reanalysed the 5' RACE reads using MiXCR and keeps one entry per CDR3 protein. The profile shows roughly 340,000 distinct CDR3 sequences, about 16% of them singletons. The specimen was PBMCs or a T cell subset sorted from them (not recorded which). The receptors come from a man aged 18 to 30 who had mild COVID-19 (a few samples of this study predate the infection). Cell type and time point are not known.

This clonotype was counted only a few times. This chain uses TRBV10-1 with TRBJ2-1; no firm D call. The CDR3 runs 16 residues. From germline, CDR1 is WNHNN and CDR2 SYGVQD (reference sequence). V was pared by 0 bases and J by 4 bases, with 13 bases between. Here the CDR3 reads CASSESVATLYNEQFF. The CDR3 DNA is TGCGCCAGCAGTGAGTCGGTGGCGACCCTTTACAATGAGCAGTTCTTC.

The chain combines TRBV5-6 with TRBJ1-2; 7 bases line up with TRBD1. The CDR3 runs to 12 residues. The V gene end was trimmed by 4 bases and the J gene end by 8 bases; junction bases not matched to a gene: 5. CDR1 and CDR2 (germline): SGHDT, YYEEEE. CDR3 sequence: CASSQTGLGYTF. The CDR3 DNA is TGTGCCAGCAGCCAGACAGGGCTCGGCTACACCTTC. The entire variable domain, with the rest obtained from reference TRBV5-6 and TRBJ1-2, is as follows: DAGVTQSPTHLIKTRGQQVTLRCSPKSGHDTVSWYQQALGQGPQFIFQYYEEEERQRGNFPDRFSGHQFPNYSSELNVNALLLGDSALYLCASSQTGLGYTFGSGTRLTVV.

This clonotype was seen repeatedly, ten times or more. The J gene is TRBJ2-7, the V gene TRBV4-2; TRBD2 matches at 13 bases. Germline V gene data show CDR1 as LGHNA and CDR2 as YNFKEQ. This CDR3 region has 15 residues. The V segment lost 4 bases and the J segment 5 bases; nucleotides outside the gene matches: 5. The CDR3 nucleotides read TGTGCCAGCAGCCCACGAGGACTAGCGGGGGACGAGCAGTACGTC. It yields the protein CASSPRGLAGDEQYV.

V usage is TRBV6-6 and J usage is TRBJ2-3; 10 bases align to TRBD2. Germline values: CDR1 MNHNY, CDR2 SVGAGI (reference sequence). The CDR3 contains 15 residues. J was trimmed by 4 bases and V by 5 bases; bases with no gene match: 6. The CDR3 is CASSERGGPPDTQYF. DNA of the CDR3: TGTGCCAGCAGTGAGCGGGGGGGCCCCCCAGATACGCAGTATTTT.

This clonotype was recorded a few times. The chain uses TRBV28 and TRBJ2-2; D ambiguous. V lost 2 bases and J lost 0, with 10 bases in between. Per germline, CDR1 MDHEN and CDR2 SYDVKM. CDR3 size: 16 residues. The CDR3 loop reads CASSLAPHANTGELFF. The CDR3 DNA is TGTGCCAGCAGTTTAGCCCCCCACGCGAACACCGGGGAGCTGTTTTTT.

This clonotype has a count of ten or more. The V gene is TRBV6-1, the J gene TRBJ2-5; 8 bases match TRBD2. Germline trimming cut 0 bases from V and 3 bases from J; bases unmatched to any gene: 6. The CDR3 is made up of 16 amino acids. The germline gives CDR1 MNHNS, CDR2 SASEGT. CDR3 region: CASSEAIGSGEETQYF. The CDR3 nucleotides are TGTGCCAGCAGTGAAGCGATCGGTAGCGGGGAAGAGACCCAGTACTTC.

CDR3 in DNA: TGTGCCAGCAGCTTAGCGTTACGGCCAAGGACCGGGGAGCTGTTTTTT. Translating gives CASSLALRPRTGELFF. The V gene is TRBV7-2, the J gene TRBJ2-2; no clear D gene. CDR1 and CDR2 (germline): SGHTA, FQGNSA. The V end was cut by 0 bases, the J end by 5 bases, with 13 bases between. The CDR3 is made up of 16 amino acids.

The CDR3 nucleotides are TGTGCCAGCAGTCCCTTGGGCGGGGGGGCCTACAATGAGCAGTTCTTC. This gives the protein CASSPLGGGAYNEQFF. V gene TRBV12-3 or TRBV12-4 combines with J gene TRBJ2-1; 9 nucleotides align to TRBD2. The CDR3 spans 16 residues. V lost 5 bases, J lost 2 bases, and 7 bases stayed unmatched.

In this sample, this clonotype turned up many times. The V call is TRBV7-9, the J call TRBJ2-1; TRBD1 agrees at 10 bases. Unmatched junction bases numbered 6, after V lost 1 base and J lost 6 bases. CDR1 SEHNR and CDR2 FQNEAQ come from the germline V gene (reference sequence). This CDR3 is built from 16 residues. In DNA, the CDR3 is TGTGCCAGCAGCTTAGGCCGGACAGGGGGAGTCAATGAGCAGTTCTTC. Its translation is CASSLGRTGGVNEQFF.

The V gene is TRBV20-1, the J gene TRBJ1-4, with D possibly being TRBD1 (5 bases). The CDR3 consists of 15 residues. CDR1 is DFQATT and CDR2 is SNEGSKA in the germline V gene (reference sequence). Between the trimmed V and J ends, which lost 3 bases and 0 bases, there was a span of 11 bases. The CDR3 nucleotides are TGCAGTGCTAGCAGGGCCACTGCAACTAATGAAAAACTGTTTTTT. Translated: CSASRATATNEKLFF.

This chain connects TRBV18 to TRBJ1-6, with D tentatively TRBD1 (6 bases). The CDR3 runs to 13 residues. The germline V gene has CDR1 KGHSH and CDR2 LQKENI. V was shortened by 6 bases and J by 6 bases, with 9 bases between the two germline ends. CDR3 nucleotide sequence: TGTGCCAGCTCCGAGGACAGTAATTCACCCCTCCACTTT. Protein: CASSEDSNSPLHF. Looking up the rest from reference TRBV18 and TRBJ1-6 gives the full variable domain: NAGVMQNPRHLVRRRGQEARLRCSPMKGHSHVYWYRQLPEEGLKFMVYLQKENIIDESGMPKERFSAEFPKEGPSILRIQQVVRGDSAAYFCASSEDSNSPLHFGNGTRLTVT.

This chain's CDR3 is CASSVQDYNEQFF. CDR3 in DNA: TGTGCCAGCAGTGTACAGGATTACAATGAGCAGTTCTTC. The rearrangement joins TRBV6-2 or TRBV6-3 to TRBJ2-1; the D gene is possibly TRBD1 (5 bases). CDR3 length: 13 residues. Trimming took 5 bases from V and 4 from J, leaving 9 bases between them. Germline loops: CDR1 MNHEY, CDR2 SVGEGT.

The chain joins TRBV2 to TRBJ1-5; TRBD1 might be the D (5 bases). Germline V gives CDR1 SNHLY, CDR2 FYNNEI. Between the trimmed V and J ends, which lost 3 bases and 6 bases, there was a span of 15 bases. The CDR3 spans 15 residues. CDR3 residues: CASSEWDLIGQPQHF. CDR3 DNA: TGTGCCAGCAGTGAGTGGGACCTTATAGGTCAGCCCCAGCATTTT.

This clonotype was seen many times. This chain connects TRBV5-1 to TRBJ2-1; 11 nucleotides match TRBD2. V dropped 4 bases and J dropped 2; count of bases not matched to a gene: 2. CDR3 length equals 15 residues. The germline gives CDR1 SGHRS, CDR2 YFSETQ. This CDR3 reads CASSPTSGTYNEQFF. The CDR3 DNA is TGCGCCAGCAGCCCGACTAGCGGGACCTACAATGAGCAGTTCTTC.

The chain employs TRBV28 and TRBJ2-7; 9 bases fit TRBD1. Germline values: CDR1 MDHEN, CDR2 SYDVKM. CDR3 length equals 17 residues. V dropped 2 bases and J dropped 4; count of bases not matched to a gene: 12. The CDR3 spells CASSLPSQPGQGYEQYV. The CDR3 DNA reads TGTGCCAGCAGTTTACCCTCGCAACCGGGACAGGGTTACGAGCAGTACGTC.

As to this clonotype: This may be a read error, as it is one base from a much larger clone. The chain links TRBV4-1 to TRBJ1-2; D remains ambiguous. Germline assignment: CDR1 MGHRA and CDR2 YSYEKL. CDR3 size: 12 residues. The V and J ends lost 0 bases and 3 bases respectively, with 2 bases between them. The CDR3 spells CASSQDHYGYTF. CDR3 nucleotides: TGCGCCAGCAGCCAAGATCACTATGGCTACACCTTC.

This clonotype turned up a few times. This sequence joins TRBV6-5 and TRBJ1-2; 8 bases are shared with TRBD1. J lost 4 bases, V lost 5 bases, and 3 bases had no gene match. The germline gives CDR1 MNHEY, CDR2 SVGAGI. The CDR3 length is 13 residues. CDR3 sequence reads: CASSQTGVYGYTF. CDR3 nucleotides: TGTGCCAGCAGTCAGACAGGGGTCTATGGCTACACCTTC.